In its sample, the clone carrying this T cell receptor beta chain was seen once. Original data processing: Reference gene primer amplification gave nucleated cell count estimates. Generated by immunoSEQ multiplex PCR, the TCRdb table keeps only in-frame clones and is missing some. The V and J calls and the clone size are those of that table, but D and trimming were determined from the DNA. The sample shows around 200,000 clones, roughly nine tenths of them seen only once. This sample is part of a study of blood T cell repertoires in COVID-19. Study-level information: The United States, Italy and Spain were the sources of the acute and convalescent COVID-19 samples. T cells, B-cell-depleted T cells, or PBMCs supplied cDNA or gDNA.

Sequencing was carried out using peripheral blood. The clonotype originates from a man between 65 and 85 years old with active or convalescent COVID-19.

CDR3 sequence: CASRNPRQGGYNEQFF. DNA of the CDR3: TGTGCCAGTAGGAACCCTCGACAGGGGGGCTACAATGAGCAGTTCTTC. The chain carries TRBV19 and TRBJ2-1; 9 positions match TRBD1. The CDR3 contains 16 residues. V lost 6 bases, J lost 3 bases, and 9 bases stayed unmatched. Germline CDR1 is LNHDA and CDR2 is SQIVND (reference sequence).